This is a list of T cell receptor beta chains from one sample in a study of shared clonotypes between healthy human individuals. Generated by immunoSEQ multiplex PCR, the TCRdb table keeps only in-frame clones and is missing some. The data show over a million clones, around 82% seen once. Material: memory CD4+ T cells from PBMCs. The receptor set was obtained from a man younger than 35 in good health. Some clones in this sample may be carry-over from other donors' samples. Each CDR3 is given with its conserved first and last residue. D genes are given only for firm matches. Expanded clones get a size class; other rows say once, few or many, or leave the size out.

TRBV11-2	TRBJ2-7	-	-	CASSLDLSYEQYF	TGTGCCAGCAGCTTAGACTTATCCTACGAGCAGTACTTC
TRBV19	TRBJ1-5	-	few	CASSTDKYQPQHF	TGTGCCAGTAGTACCGACAAGTATCAGCCCCAGCATTTT
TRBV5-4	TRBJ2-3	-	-	CASEGWGDTQYF	TGTGCCAGCGAGGGGTGGGGAGATACGCAGTATTTT
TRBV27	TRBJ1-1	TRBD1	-	CASSSGQGARGTEAFF	TGTGCCAGCAGTTCGGGACAGGGAGCTCGGGGCACTGAAGCTTTCTTT
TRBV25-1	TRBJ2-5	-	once	CASSPRRGVQETQYF	TGTGCCAGCAGTCCCCGCAGAGGGGTCCAAGAGACCCAGTACTTC
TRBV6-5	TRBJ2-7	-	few	CASGDLPYEQYF	TGTGCCAGCGGAGATCTGCCTTACGAGCAGTACTTC
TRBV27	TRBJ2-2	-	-	CASSLSPTRAPAKLFF	TGTGCCAGCAGTTTAAGTCCGACCAGAGCCCCGGCGAAGCTGTTTTTT
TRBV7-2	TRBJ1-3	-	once	CASSGGGTFSGNTIYF	TGTGCCAGCTCGGGAGGCGGAACCTTCTCTGGAAACACCATATATTTT
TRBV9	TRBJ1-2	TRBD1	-	CASSSEGTGAYGYTF	TGTGCCAGCAGCTCTGAGGGGACAGGGGCCTATGGCTACACCTTC
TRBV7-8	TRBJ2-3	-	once	CASSLVPGQGTDTQYF	TGTGCCAGCAGCTTAGTGCCGGGGCAGGGCACAGATACGCAGTATTTT
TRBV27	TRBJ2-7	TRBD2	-	CASRRGGSGSSYEQYF	TGTGCCAGCAGACGAGGGGGGAGCGGGAGTAGTTACGAGCAGTACTTC
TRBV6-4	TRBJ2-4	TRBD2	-	CASSPGREVAKNIQYF	TGTGCCAGCAGCCCCGGGCGGGAGGTGGCCAAAAACATTCAGTACTTC
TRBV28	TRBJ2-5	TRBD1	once	CASSPDRGRGETQYF	TGTGCCAGCAGCCCTGACAGGGGGCGTGGGGAGACCCAGTACTTC
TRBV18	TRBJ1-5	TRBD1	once	CASSPPGQGGQPQHF	TGTGCCAGCTCACCACCGGGACAGGGGGGTCAGCCCCAGCATTTT
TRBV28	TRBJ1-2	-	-	CASTPRFQGRGYTF	TGTGCCAGCACCCCCCGATTCCAGGGAAGAGGCTACACCTTC
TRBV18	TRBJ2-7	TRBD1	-	CASSPRGPKDEQYF	TGTGCCAGCTCACCGAGGGGGCCGAAGGACGAGCAGTACTTC
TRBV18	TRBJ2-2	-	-	CASSPPGRNTGELFF	TGTGCCAGCTCACCACCCGGACGAAACACCGGGGAGCTGTTTTTT
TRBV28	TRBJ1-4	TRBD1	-	CASRSTGEEKLFF	TGTGCCAGCAGGTCCACAGGGGAGGAAAAACTGTTTTTT
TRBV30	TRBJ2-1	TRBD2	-	CAWRGTSGSYNEQFF	TGTGCCTGGAGAGGGACTAGCGGGAGCTACAATGAGCAGTTCTTC
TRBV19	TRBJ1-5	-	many	CASSREGRARNQPQHF	TGTGCCAGTAGCCGGGAGGGGCGGGCAAGGAATCAGCCCCAGCATTTT
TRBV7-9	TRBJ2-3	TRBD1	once	CASSQDRRADTQYF	TGTGCCAGCAGCCAGGACAGGCGGGCAGATACGCAGTATTTT
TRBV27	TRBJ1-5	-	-	CASRPSWGGKGNQPQHF	TGTGCCAGCAGACCCTCGTGGGGCGGGAAGGGCAATCAGCCCCAGCATTTT
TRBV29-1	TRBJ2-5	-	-	CSVTEGGETQYF	TGCAGCGTTACCGAGGGTGGGGAGACCCAGTACTTC
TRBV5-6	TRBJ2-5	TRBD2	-	CASSLTSGGETQYF	TGTGCCAGCAGCTTGACTAGCGGCGGAGAGACCCAGTACTTC
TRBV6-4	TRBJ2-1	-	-	CASSPGESYNEQFF	TGTGCCAGCAGTCCCGGGGAATCTTACAATGAGCAGTTCTTC
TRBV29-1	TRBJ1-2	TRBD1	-	CSVRETGGFNYGYTF	TGCAGCGTCCGCGAGACAGGGGGCTTCAACTATGGCTACACCTTC
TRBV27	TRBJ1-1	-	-	CASSFGGDRTEAFF	TGTGCCAGCAGTTTTGGGGGAGATCGGACTGAAGCTTTCTTT
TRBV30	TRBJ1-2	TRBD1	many	CACRQGAPFYGYTF	TGTGCCTGTAGACAGGGGGCCCCCTTCTATGGCTACACCTTC
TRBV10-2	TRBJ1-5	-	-	CASSVGINQPQHF	TGCGCCAGCAGTGTAGGGATCAATCAGCCCCAGCATTTT
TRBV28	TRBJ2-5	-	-	CASSLSGSEETQYF	TGTGCCAGCAGTTTATCAGGGTCCGAAGAGACCCAGTACTTC
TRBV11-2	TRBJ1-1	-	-	CASSRRRDSSMNTEAFF	TGTGCCAGCAGCCGACGGCGGGACTCCAGCATGAACACTGAAGCTTTCTTT
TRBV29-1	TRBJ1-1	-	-	CSVAEGGKGTEAFF	TGCAGCGTCGCAGAGGGGGGCAAAGGCACTGAAGCTTTCTTT
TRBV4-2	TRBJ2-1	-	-	CASSQEGPIGGQFF	TGTGCCAGCAGCCAAGAGGGACCCATTGGAGGGCAGTTCTTC
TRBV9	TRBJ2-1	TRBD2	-	CASSVTGTSGIEQFF	TGTGCCAGCAGCGTCACCGGGACTAGCGGGATTGAGCAGTTCTTC
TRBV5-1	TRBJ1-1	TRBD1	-	CASSRLAGGVEAFF	TGCGCCAGCAGCCGTCTGGCAGGGGGCGTTGAAGCTTTCTTT
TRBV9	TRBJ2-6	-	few	CASSPRGQSSGANVLTF	TGTGCCAGCAGCCCAAGGGGACAAAGCTCTGGGGCCAACGTCCTGACTTTC
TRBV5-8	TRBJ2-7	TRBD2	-	CASSLVGSGMGGKKNEQYF	TGTGCCAGCAGCTTGGTGGGTAGCGGGATGGGCGGCAAAAAAAACGAGCAGTACTTC
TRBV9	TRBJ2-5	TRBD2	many	CASSSLGLAGGAQYF	TGTGCCAGCAGCTCCCTAGGACTAGCGGGAGGGGCCCAGTACTTC
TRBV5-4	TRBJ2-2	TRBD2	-	CASSPGTSGSRIGELFF	TGTGCCAGCAGCCCCGGGACTAGCGGGAGTAGAATCGGGGAGCTGTTTTTT
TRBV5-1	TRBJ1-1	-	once	CASSLAMGTEAFF	TGCGCCAGCAGCTTGGCTATGGGCACTGAAGCTTTCTTT
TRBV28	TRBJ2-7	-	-	CASGVSNAYEQYF	TGTGCCAGCGGGGTTAGCAATGCCTACGAGCAGTACTTC
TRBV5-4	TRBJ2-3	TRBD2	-	CASSLGLAGGGTDTQYF	TGTGCCAGCAGCTTAGGACTAGCGGGAGGGGGGACAGATACGCAGTATTTT
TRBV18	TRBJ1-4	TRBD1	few	CASSPDRGGEKLFF	TGTGCCAGCTCACCGGACAGGGGAGGTGAAAAACTGTTTTTT
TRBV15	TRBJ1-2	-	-	CATTPGKLSYGYTF	TGTGCCACCACACCGGGGAAGTTGAGCTATGGCTACACCTTC
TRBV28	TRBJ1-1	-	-	CASRAGGGLAEAFF	TGTGCCAGCAGGGCGGGAGGAGGGTTGGCTGAAGCTTTCTTT
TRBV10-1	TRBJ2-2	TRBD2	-	CASSLGTRGTGELFF	TGCGCCAGCAGTTTAGGGACTAGAGGAACCGGGGAGCTGTTTTTT
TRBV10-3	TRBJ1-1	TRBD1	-	CAISEEGARGEAFF	TGTGCCATCAGTGAGGAGGGGGCTAGGGGTGAAGCTTTCTTT